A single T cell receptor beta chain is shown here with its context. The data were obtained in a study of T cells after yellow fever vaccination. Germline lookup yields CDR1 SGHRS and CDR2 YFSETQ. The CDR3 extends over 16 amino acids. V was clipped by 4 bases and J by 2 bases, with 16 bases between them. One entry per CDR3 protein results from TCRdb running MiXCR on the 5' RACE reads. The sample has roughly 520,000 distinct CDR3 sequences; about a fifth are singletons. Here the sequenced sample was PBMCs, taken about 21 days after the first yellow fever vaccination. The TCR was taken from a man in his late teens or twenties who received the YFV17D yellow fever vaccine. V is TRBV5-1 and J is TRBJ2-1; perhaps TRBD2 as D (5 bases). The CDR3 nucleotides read TGCGCCAGCAGCCCCGGACTGTTCACCACCTACAATGAGCAGTTCTTC. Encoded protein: CASSPGLFTTYNEQFF.